This TCR beta chain was sequenced in a study of beta chain features in type 1 diabetes. For the study at large: Patients were similar to healthy donors in age and gender (as well as in cell yields).

Regarding the study as a whole: In every one of the four CD4+ subsets, TCRB CDR3s were moderately but significantly shorter in Type 1 diabetes patients.

Concerning this clone itself: Its matching antigen is unknown.

Sequenced material consisted of expressed TCRB transcripts (all of the isolated RNA was reverse transcribed). Using immunoSEQ multiplex PCR, the repertoire was profiled, and TCRdb retains in-frame clones only, with some absent. The table shows 50,000 to 55,000 clones, with just under 65% occurring only once. The receptor's source is a woman aged 25 to 39 with type 1 diabetes. The material sequenced was stem cell memory CD4+ T cells from blood.

The CDR3 is CASSPSAGTRNNEQFF. The DNA for the CDR3 is TGTGCCAGCAGCCCGAGCGCCGGGACACGAAACAATGAGCAGTTCTTC. The J gene is TRBJ2-1, the V gene TRBV7-6, with D possibly being TRBD1 (6 bases). V was trimmed by 5 bases and J by 5 bases, leaving 19 bases between them. The CDR3 loop spans 16 amino acids. Germline CDR1 and CDR2: SGHVS and FNYEAQ.